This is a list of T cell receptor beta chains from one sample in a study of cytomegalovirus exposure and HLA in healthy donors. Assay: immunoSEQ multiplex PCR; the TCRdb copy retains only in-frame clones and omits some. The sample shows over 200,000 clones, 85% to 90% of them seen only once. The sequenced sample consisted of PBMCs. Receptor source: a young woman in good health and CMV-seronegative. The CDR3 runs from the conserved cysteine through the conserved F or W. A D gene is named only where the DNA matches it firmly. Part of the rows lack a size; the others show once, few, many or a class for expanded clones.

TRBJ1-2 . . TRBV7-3 TGTGCCAGCAGCCCGCGAGGAGGATATGGCTACACCTTC CASSPRGGYGYTF
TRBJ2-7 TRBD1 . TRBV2 TGTGCCAGCACCGAAGGGGACAGGGGGCGTGAGCAGTACTTC CASTEGDRGREQYF
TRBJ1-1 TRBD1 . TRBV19 TGTGCCAGTATTAAGGACAGGGGGCGTTGGGACACTGAAGCTTTCTTT CASIKDRGRWDTEAFF
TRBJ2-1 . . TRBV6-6 TGTGCCAGCAGTTACTCCCCAGTACCCTACAATGAGCAGTTCTTC CASSYSPVPYNEQFF
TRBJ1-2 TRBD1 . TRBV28 TGTGCCAGCAGTCCCCCGGACAGGTATGGCTACACCTTC CASSPPDRYGYTF
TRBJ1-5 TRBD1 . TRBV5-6 TGTGCCAGCAGCTCGTACAGGGGACAGCCCCAGCATTTT CASSSYRGQPQHF
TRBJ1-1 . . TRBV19 TGTGCCAGCGCCTTCCAGGATGTTGGCACTGAAGCTTTCTTT CASAFQDVGTEAFF
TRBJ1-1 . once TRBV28 TGTGCCAGCAGTACCTGGACAGATCTGTTGAACACTGAAGCTTTCTTT CASSTWTDLLNTEAFF
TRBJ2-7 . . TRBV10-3 TGTGCCATCAGCGTGAGTCAGGACCCCTCGGGACTTATAAACTACGAGCAGTACTTC CAISVSQDPSGLINYEQYF
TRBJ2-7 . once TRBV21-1 TGTGCCAGCAGCAAAGCTTGGAAACAGGGGGGTTACGAGCAGTACTTC CASSKAWKQGGYEQYF
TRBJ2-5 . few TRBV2 TGTGCCAGCACTCTTCCGCTAGGGGCCCAAGAGACCCAGTACTTC CASTLPLGAQETQYF
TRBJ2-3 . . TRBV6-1 TGTGCCAGCGCGGACATCACAGATACGCAGTATTTT CASADITDTQYF
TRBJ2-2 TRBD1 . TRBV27 TGTGCCAGCAGTTTATCGGGGACAGGGGGCACCGGGGAGCTGTTTTTT CASSLSGTGGTGELFF
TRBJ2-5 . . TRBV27 TGTGCCAGCAGTTGGCGGGCAGGCCGACAAGAGACCCAGTACTTC CASSWRAGRQETQYF
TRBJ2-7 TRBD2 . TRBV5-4 TGTGCCAGCAGCTCGGGACTAGCGGACTCCTACGAGCAGTACTTC CASSSGLADSYEQYF
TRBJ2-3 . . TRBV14 TGTGCCAGCAGCCAAGGGGCTATAGCGTATTGGGATACGCAGTATTTT CASSQGAIAYWDTQYF
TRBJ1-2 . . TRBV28 TGTGCCAGCACCCTTGCGGGGATTGTCACGGGTGGCTACACCTTC CASTLAGIVTGGYTF
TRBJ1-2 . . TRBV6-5 TGTGCCAGCAGTACCGGTACCTATGGCTACACCTTC CASSTGTYGYTF
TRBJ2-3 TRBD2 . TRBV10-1 TGCGCCAGCAGTGGCGGGACTAGCGGGAGATCAGATACGCAGTATTTT CASSGGTSGRSDTQYF
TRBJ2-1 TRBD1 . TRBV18 TGTGCCAGCTCACCACCGAACAGGGGGAACTACAATGAGCAGTTCTTC CASSPPNRGNYNEQFF
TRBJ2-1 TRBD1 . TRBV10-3 TGTGCCATCGGAAGGACAGGGGAGGGCAATGAGCAGTTCTTC CAIGRTGEGNEQFF
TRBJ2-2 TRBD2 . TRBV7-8 TGTGCCAGCAGCTTACTACTAGCGGTTAACACCGGGGAGCTGTTTTTT CASSLLLAVNTGELFF
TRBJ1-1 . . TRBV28 TGTGCCAGCAGTTCCCAGGGGATTCAGGACACTGAAGCTTTCTTT CASSSQGIQDTEAFF
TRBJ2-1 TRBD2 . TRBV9 TGTGCCAGCAGCGTCGGACTAGCGGGGTACAGCTCCTACAATGAGCAGTTCTTC CASSVGLAGYSSYNEQFF
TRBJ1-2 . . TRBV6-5 TGTGCCAGCAGTCGTACTAACTATGGCTACACCTTC CASSRTNYGYTF
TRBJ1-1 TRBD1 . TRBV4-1 TGCGCCAGCAGCCGGGGACAGGGGACGAACACTGAAGCTTTCTTT CASSRGQGTNTEAFF
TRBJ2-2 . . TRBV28 TGTGCCAGCAGGACAAACACCGGGGAGCTGTTTTTT CASRTNTGELFF
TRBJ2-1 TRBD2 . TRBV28 TGTGCCAGCAGGAGCGGGAGCGTCTCCTACAATGAGCAGTTCTTC CASRSGSVSYNEQFF